The rows below give T cell receptor beta chains drawn from one sample of a study of STAT5B mutations in CD4+ large granular lymphocyte leukemia. Only in-frame clones appear in the TCRdb table, and some are missing; sequencing was by immunoSEQ multiplex PCR. This repertoire shows 23,000 or so clones, 70% to 85% found once; its top ten account for less than 5%. Sequencing was carried out using CD4+ T cells from blood buffy coats. These receptors all come from a human donor in good health. Both conserved end residues are part of each CDR3. D genes are given only for firm matches. The size entry is marked missing in some rows and otherwise reads once, few, many or a size class.

d_call j_call clone_size v_call cdr3_aa cdr3_nt
TRBD2 TRBJ2-3 . TRBV4-2 CASSQEFLAGVSTDTQYF TGTGCCAGCAGCCAAGAGTTCTTAGCGGGAGTGAGCACAGATACGCAGTATTTT
. TRBJ2-1 once TRBV5-5 CASSLGQGPYNEQFF TGTGCCAGCAGCTTGGGTCAGGGTCCCTACAATGAGCAGTTCTTC
TRBD2 TRBJ2-1 . TRBV6-5 CASSYGAGEVDEQFF TGTGCCAGCAGTTACGGAGCGGGAGAGGTCGATGAGCAGTTCTTC
TRBD1 TRBJ2-4 . TRBV6-5 CASSYSRGRRDIQYF TGTGCCAGCAGTTACTCGAGGGGGCGCAGGGACATTCAGTACTTC
TRBD2 TRBJ2-5 . TRBV28 CASRLAGEVKTQYF TGTGCCAGCAGGCTAGCGGGAGAGGTGAAGACCCAGTACTTC
. TRBJ2-2 . TRBV30 CAHPRNGTGELFF TGTGCCCACCCTAGAAACGGGACCGGGGAGCTGTTTTTT
. TRBJ1-1 . TRBV30 CAWTNQGFGNTEAFF TGTGCCTGGACCAATCAAGGGTTCGGGAACACTGAAGCTTTCTTT
. TRBJ2-1 . TRBV7-8 CASRGGPNEQFF TGTGCCAGCAGAGGAGGGCCCAATGAGCAGTTCTTC
TRBD2 TRBJ2-2 . TRBV10-3 CAISESSGRGTGELFF TGTGCCATCAGTGAGTCTAGCGGGAGGGGAACCGGGGAGCTGTTTTTT
. TRBJ2-1 . TRBV11-2 CASSLDSNAYNEQFF TGTGCCAGCAGCTTAGATTCAAACGCCTACAATGAGCAGTTCTTC
. TRBJ1-2 . TRBV11-3 CASSHRESSGYTF TGTGCCAGCAGCCACAGGGAATCTTCTGGCTACACCTTC
TRBD2 TRBJ2-7 . TRBV11-3 CASSLGTRGTSEQYF TGTGCCAGCAGCCTTGGGACTAGGGGTACGTCGGAGCAGTACTTC
TRBD2 TRBJ2-3 . TRBV10-3 CATTLGTSGSGTDTQYF TGTGCCACCACGTTAGGGACTAGCGGGAGTGGAACAGATACGCAGTATTTT
. TRBJ1-1 . TRBV19 CASNQDGNTEAFF TGTGCCAGTAACCAAGACGGGAACACTGAAGCTTTCTTT
. TRBJ1-4 few TRBV21-1 CASSKADRVGKLFF TGTGCCAGCAGCAAAGCAGACAGGGTCGGAAAACTGTTTTTT
. TRBJ1-6 . TRBV1 CTSSQGAGTPLHF TGCACCAGCAGCCAAGGGGCCGGAACACCCCTCCACTTT
TRBD1 TRBJ2-7 . TRBV6-5 CASSYGGQASMDF TGTGCCAGCAGTTACGGGGGACAGGCCAGCATGGACTTC
. TRBJ1-5 few TRBV5-6 CASSQGRTSNQPQHF TGTGCCAGCAGCCAAGGACGGACGAGCAATCAGCCCCAGCATTTT
. TRBJ2-1 few TRBV19 CASSDHGRGNEQFF TGTGCCAGTAGTGACCACGGGCGCGGCAATGAGCAGTTCTTC
. TRBJ1-4 . TRBV30 CAWRGQSNEKLFF TGTGCCTGGAGGGGGCAGTCTAATGAAAAACTGTTTTTT
TRBD1 TRBJ2-5 once TRBV28 CASSSQGQGHETQYF TGTGCCAGCAGTTCGCAGGGACAGGGCCATGAGACCCAGTACTTC
TRBD2 TRBJ2-5 . TRBV2 CASSEPLAGETQYF TGTGCCAGCAGTGAGCCACTAGCGGGAGAGACCCAGTACTTC
. TRBJ2-5 . TRBV5-1 CASSFQETQYF TGCGCCAGCAGCTTCCAAGAGACCCAGTACTTC
TRBD1 TRBJ1-2 . TRBV6-1 CASSEEAGGYGYTF TGTGCCAGCAGTGAAGAAGCAGGGGGCTATGGCTACACCTTC
. TRBJ1-2 . TRBV11-3 CASGGGSGKAYGYTF TGTGCCAGCGGTGGGGGGTCAGGGAAGGCCTATGGCTACACCTTC
. TRBJ2-5 . TRBV5-1 CASSLGDNQETQYF TGCGCCAGCAGCTTGGGGGACAACCAAGAGACCCAGTACTTC
TRBD2 TRBJ2-3 . TRBV7-9 CASKLRTSNTDTQYF TGTGCCAGCAAACTTCGGACTAGCAACACAGATACGCAGTATTTT
TRBD1 TRBJ2-5 . TRBV5-1 CASTPGDRGFQETQYF TGCGCCAGCACCCCGGGGGACAGGGGATTTCAAGAGACCCAGTACTTC
TRBD2 TRBJ2-1 . TRBV27 CASSFTRTRTVNEQFF TGTGCCAGCAGTTTCACCCGGACTAGGACTGTGAATGAGCAGTTCTTC
. TRBJ2-7 . TRBV28 CASSFSWGLSSYEQYF TGTGCCAGCAGTTTTTCATGGGGACTTTCGTCCTACGAGCAGTACTTC
TRBD1 TRBJ2-5 . TRBV9 CASSPRTGQETQYF TGTGCCAGCAGCCCCCGGACAGGACAAGAGACCCAGTACTTC
. TRBJ2-7 . TRBV7-2 CASSLNARSYEQYF TGTGCCAGCAGCTTAAACGCCAGGTCCTACGAGCAGTACTTC
TRBD1 TRBJ2-7 . TRBV6-1 CASSGRQGEYF TGTGCCAGCAGTGGCCGACAGGGTGAGTACTTC
. TRBJ2-7 few TRBV2 CASSEGVGGPYQQYF TGTGCCAGCAGTGAAGGTGTTGGGGGCCCCTACCAGCAGTACTTC
. TRBJ1-5 . TRBV7-8 CASSLAGGHSNQPQHF TGTGCCAGCAGCTTAGCAGGAGGACATAGCAATCAGCCCCAGCATTTT
. TRBJ1-5 . TRBV27 CASSPKEDGRARQPQHF TGTGCCAGCAGCCCTAAGGAAGACGGACGAGCGCGCCAGCCCCAGCATTTT
. TRBJ1-5 once TRBV5-1 CASEGQGRSNQPQHF TGCGCCAGCGAAGGGCAGGGAAGGAGCAATCAGCCCCAGCATTTT
TRBD1 TRBJ1-2 . TRBV10-3 CAISGPGQGAEGYTF TGTGCCATCAGTGGGCCCGGACAGGGGGCTGAAGGCTACACCTTC
TRBD1 TRBJ2-4 . TRBV6-1 CASSWDREAIQYF TGTGCCAGCAGTTGGGACAGGGAGGCCATTCAGTACTTC
TRBD2 TRBJ2-1 few TRBV5-5 CASSPKPGLASGEQFF TGTGCCAGCAGCCCTAAACCGGGACTAGCATCGGGTGAGCAGTTCTTC
. TRBJ2-7 . TRBV7-2 CASSLTGSGSGEQYF TGTGCCAGCAGCTTAACAGGGTCCGGCTCGGGTGAGCAGTACTTC
. TRBJ2-3 . TRBV11-2 CASSLDPFEGTDTQYF TGTGCCAGCAGCTTAGACCCGTTTGAGGGCACAGATACGCAGTATTTT
. TRBJ1-1 . TRBV18 CASSQKNTEAFF TGTGCCAGCTCCCAAAAGAACACTGAAGCTTTCTTT
. TRBJ2-1 few TRBV6-1 CASSESNEQFF TGTGCCAGCAGTGAGTCGAATGAGCAGTTCTTC
. TRBJ1-1 few TRBV5-4 CASSVEGRDTEAFF TGTGCCAGCAGCGTTGAGGGCCGGGACACTGAAGCTTTCTTT
TRBD2 TRBJ2-3 . TRBV9 CASSTRTSGRVADTQYF TGTGCCAGCAGCACCCGGACTAGCGGGAGAGTGGCAGATACGCAGTATTTT
TRBD1 TRBJ1-2 few TRBV19 CASSIPGTAYGYTF TGTGCCAGTAGCATCCCCGGGACAGCCTATGGCTACACCTTC
. TRBJ2-7 . TRBV23-1 CASSQSNEQYF TGCGCCAGCAGTCAATCGAACGAGCAGTACTTC